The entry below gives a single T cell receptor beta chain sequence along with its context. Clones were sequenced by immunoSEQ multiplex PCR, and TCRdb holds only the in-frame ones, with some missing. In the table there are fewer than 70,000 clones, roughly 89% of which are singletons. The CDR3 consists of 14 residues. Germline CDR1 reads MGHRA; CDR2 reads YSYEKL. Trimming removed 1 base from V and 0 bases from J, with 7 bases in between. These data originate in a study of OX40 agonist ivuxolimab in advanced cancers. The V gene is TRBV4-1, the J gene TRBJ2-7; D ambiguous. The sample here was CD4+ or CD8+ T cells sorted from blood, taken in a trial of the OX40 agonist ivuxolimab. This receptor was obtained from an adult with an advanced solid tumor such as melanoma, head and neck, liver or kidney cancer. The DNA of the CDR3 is TGCGCCAGCAGCCAAGGGTACGACTCCTACGAGCAGTACTTC. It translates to CASSQGYDSYEQYF.